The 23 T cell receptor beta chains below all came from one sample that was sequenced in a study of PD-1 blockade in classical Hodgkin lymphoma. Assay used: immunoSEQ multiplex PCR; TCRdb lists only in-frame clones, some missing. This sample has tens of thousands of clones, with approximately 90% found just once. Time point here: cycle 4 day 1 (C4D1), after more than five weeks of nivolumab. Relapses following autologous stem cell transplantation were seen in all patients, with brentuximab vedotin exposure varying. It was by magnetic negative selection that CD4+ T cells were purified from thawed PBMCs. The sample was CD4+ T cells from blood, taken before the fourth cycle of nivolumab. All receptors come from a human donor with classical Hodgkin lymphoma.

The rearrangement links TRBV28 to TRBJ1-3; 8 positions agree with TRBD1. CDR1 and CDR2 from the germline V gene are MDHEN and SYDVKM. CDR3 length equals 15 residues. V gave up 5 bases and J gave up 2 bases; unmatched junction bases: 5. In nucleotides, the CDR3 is TGTGCCAGCAGTCCACTGGACAGGGCTGGAAACACCATATATTTT. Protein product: CASSPLDRAGNTIYF.

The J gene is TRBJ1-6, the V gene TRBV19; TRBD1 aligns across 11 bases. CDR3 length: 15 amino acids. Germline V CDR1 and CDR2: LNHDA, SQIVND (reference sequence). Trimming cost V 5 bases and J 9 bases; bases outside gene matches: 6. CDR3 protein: CASSSGQGVISPLHF. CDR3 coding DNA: TGTGCCAGTAGTTCGGGACAGGGGGTAATTTCACCCCTCCACTTT.

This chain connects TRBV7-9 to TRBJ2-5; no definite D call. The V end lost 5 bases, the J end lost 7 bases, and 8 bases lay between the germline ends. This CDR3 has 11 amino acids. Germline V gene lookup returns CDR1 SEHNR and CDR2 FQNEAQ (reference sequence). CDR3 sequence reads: CASSPIRTQYF. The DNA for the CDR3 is TGTGCCAGCAGCCCGATCAGGACCCAGTACTTC.

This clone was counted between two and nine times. In DNA, the CDR3 is TGTGCCAGCAGTCTAGATAATCAGCCCCAGCATTTT. Protein: CASSLDNQPQHF. The chain uses TRBV7-9 and TRBJ1-5; D remains ambiguous. The V end lost 6 bases, the J end lost 4 bases, and 7 bases lay between the germline ends. The germline V gene encodes CDR1 SEHNR and CDR2 FQNEAQ (reference sequence). The CDR3 spans 12 residues.

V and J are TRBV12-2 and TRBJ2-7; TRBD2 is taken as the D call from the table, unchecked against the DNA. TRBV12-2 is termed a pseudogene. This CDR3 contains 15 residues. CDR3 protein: CASRLGGGKSYEQYF. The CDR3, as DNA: TGTGCAAGTCGCTTAGGGGGAGGGAAATCCTACGAGCAGTACTTC.

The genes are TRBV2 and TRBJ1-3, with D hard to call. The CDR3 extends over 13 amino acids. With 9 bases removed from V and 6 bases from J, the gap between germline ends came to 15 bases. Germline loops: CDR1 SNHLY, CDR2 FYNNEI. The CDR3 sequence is CARTVGLENTIYF. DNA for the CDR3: TGTGCCAGAACCGTGGGGTTAGAAAACACCATATATTTT.

CDR3 sequence reads: CASGLFGLAGEMNEQFF. CDR3 nucleotides: TGTGCTAGTGGTTTGTTCGGACTAGCGGGAGAGATGAATGAGCAGTTCTTC. The chain has TRBV12-5 and TRBJ2-1; 13 nucleotides line up with TRBD2. Trimming at V came to 2 bases and at J to 7 bases, leaving 8 bases not matched to a gene. CDR1 is LGHNT and CDR2 is FRNRAP in the germline V gene. The CDR3 runs 17 residues.

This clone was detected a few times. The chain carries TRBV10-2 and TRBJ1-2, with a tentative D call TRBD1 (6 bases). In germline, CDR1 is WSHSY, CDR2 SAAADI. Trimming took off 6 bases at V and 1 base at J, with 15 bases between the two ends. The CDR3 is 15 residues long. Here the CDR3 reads CASRGGQSYNYGYTF. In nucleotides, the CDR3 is TGCGCCAGCAGGGGCGGACAGTCCTATAACTATGGCTACACCTTC.

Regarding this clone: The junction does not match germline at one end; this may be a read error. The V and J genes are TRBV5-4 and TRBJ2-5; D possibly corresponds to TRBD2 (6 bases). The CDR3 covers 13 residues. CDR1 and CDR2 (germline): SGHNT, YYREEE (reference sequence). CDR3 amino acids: CASSTGTQGTQYF. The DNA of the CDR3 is TGTGCCAGCAGCACCGGGACTCAAGGGACCCAGTACTTC.

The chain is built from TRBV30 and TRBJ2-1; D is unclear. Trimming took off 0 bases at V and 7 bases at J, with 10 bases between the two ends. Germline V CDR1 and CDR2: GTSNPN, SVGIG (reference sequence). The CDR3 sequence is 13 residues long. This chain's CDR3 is CAWSVLTPNEQFF. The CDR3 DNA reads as TGTGCCTGGAGTGTACTGACCCCGAATGAGCAGTTCTTC.

The CDR3 DNA reads as TGTGCCAGCAGTTTTCAGGTCAATCAGCCCCAGCATTTT. It translates to CASSFQVNQPQHF. J is TRBJ1-5 and V is TRBV28; no reliable D call. This CDR3 spans 13 amino acids. Between the trimmed V and J ends, which lost 3 bases and 3 bases, there was a span of 6 bases. CDR1 MDHEN and CDR2 SYDVKM come from the germline V gene.

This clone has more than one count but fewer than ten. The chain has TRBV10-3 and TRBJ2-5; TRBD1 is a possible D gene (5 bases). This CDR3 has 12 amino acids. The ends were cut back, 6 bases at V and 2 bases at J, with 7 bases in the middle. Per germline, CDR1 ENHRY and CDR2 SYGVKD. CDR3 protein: CAISRQQETQYF. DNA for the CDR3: TGTGCCATCAGCCGACAGCAAGAGACCCAGTACTTC.

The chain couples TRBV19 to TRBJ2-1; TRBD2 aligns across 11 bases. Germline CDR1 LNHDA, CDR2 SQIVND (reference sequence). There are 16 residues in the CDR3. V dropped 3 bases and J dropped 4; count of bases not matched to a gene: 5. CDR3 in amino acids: CASSIIAGGSYNEQFF. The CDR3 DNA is TGTGCCAGTAGTATTATAGCGGGGGGGTCATACAATGAGCAGTTCTTC.

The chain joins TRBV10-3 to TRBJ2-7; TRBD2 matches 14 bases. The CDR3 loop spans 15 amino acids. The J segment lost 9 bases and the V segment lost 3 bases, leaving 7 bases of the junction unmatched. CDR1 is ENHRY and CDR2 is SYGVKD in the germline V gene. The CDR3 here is CAISDQGLAGEPQYF. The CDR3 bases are TGTGCCATCAGTGACCAGGGACTAGCGGGAGAACCGCAGTACTTC.

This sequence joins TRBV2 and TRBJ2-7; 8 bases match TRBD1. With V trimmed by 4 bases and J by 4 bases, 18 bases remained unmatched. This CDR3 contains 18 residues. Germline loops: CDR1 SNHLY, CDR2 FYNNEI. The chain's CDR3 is CASSGVGPGGSSSYEQYF. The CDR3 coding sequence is TGTGCCAGCAGTGGCGTGGGGCCAGGGGGCTCCTCCTCGTACGAGCAGTACTTC.

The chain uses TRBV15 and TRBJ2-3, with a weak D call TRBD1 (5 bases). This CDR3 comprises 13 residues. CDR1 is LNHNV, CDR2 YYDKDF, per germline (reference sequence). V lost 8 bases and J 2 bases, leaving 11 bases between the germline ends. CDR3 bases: TGTGCCACCGGGGCAGGCGACACAGATACGCAGTATTTT. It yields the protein CATGAGDTDTQYF.

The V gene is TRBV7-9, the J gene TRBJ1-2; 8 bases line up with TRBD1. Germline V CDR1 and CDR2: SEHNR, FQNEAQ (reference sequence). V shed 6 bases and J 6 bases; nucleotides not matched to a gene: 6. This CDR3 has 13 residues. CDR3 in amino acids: CASRSQGGDGYTF. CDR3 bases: TGTGCCAGCAGGTCACAGGGGGGGGATGGCTACACCTTC.

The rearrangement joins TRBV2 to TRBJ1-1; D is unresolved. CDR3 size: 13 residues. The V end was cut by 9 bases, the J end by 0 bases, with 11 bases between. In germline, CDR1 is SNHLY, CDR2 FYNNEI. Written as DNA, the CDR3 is TGTGCCAGTAGGGAATACCTGAACACTGAAGCTTTCTTT. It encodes CASREYLNTEAFF.

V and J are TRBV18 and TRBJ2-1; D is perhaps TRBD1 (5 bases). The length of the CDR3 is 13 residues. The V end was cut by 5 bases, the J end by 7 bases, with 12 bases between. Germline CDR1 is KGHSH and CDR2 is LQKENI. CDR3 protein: CASSGASINEQFF. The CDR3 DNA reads TGTGCCAGCTCAGGGGCTTCGATTAATGAGCAGTTCTTC.

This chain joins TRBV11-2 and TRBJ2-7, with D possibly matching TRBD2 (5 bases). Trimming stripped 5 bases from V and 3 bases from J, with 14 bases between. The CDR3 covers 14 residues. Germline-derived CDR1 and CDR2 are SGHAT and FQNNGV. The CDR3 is CASSLWTERYEQYF. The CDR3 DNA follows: TGTGCCAGCAGCCTCTGGACTGAACGCTACGAGCAGTACTTC.

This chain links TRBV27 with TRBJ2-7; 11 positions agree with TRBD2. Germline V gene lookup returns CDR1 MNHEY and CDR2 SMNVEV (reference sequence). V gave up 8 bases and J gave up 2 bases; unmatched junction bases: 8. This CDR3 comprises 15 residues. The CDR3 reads CASSITSGRTYEQYF. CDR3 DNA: TGTGCCAGCTCCATAACTAGCGGGAGAACCTACGAGCAGTACTTC.

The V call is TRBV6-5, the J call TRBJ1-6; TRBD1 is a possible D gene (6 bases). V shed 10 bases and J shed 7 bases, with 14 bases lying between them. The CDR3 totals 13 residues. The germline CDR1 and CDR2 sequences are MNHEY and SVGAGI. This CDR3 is CATKTGENSPLHF. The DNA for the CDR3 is TGTGCCACCAAGACAGGCGAAAATTCACCCCTCCACTTT.

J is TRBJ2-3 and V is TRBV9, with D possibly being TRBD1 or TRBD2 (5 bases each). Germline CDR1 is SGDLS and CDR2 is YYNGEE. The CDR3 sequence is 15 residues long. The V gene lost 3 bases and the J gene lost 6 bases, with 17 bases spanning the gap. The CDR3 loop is CASSASGTPGDTQYF. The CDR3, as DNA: TGTGCCAGCAGCGCCTCCGGGACGCCGGGGGATACGCAGTATTTT. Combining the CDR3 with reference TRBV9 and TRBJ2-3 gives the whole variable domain DSGVTQTPKHLITATGQRVTLRCSPRSGDLSVYWYQQSLDQGLQFLIQYYNGEERAKGNILERFSAQQFPDLHSELNLSSLELGDSALYFCASSASGTPGDTQYFGPGTRLTVL.